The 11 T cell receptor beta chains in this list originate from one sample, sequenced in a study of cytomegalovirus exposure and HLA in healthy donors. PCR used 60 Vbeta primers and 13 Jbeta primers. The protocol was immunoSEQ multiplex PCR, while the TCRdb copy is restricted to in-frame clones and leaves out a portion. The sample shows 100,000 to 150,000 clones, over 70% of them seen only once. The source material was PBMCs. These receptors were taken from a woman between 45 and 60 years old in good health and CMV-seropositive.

In nucleotides, the CDR3 is TGTGCCAGTAGTATTCGTTCCTACAATGAGCAGTTCTTC. This codes for CASSIRSYNEQFF. The rearrangement joins TRBV19 to TRBJ2-1; no clear D gene. Trimming left V 3 bases short and J 1 base short, with 4 bases between. CDR3 size: 13 residues. Germline CDR1 LNHDA, CDR2 SQIVND (reference sequence).

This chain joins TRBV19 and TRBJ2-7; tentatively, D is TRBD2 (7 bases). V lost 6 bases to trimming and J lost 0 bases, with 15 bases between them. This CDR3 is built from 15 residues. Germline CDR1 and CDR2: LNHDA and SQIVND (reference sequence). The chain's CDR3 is CASSRRGGSSYEQYF. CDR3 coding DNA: TGTGCCAGTAGCCGCAGGGGCGGGAGCTCCTACGAGCAGTACTTC.

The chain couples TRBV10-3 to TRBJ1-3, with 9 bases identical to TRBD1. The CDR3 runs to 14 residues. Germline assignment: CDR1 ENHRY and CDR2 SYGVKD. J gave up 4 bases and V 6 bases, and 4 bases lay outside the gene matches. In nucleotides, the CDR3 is TGTGCCATCAGGGCGACAGGGGGAGGAAACACCATATATTTT. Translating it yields CAIRATGGGNTIYF.

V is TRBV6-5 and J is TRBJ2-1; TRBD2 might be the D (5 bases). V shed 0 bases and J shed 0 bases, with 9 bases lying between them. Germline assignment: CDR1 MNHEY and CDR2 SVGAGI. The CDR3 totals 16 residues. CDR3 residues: CASSYSGRSSYNEQFF. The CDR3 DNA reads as TGTGCCAGCAGTTACTCGGGGAGAAGCTCCTACAATGAGCAGTTCTTC.

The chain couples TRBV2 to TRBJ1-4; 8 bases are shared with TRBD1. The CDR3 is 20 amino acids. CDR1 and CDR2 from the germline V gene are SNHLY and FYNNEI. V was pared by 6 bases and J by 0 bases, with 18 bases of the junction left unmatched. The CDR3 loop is CASSKRVHIDRGSTNEKLFF. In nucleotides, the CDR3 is TGTGCCAGCAGCAAACGAGTACATATTGACAGGGGATCAACTAATGAAAAACTGTTTTTT.

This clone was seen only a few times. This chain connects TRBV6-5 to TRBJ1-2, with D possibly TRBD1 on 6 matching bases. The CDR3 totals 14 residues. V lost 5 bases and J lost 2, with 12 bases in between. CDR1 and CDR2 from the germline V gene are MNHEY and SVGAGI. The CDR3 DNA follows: TGTGCCAGCAGTAACAGGGTGGGGAACTATGGCTACACCTTC. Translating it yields CASSNRVGNYGYTF.

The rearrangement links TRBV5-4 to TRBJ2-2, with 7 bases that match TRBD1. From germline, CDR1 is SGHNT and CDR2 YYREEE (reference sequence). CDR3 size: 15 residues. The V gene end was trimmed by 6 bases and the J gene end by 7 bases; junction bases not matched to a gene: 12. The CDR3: CASTDRAAVHGELFF. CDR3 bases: TGTGCCAGCACCGACAGGGCGGCGGTACACGGGGAGCTGTTTTTT. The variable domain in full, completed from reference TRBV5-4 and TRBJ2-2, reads ETGVTQSPTHLIKTRGQQVTLRCSSQSGHNTVSWYQQALGQGPQFIFQYYREEENGRGNFPPRFSGLQFPNYSSELNVNALELDDSALYLCASTDRAAVHGELFFGEGSRLTVL.

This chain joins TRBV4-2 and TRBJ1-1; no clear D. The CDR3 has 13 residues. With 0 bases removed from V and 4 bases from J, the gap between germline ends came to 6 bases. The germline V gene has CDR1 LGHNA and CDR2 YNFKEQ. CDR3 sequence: CASSQDRGTEAFF. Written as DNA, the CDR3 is TGTGCCAGCAGCCAAGATCGGGGCACTGAAGCTTTCTTT.

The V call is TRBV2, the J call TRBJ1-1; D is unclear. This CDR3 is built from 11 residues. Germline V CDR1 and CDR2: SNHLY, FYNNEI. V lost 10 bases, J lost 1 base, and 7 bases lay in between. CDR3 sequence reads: CAKSRNTEAFF. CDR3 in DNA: TGTGCCAAGTCGAGGAACACTGAAGCTTTCTTT. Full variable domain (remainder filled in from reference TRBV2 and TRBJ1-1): EPEVTQTPSHQVTQMGQEVILRCVPISNHLYFYWYRQILGQKVEFLVSFYNNEISEKSEIFDDQFSVERPDGSNFTLKIRSTKLEDSAMYFCAKSRNTEAFFGQGTRLTVV.

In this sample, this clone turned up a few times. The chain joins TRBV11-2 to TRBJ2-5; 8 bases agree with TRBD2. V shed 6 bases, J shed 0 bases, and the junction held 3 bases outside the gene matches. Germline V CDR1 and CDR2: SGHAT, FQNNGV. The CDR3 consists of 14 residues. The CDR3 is CASRRLAHQETQYF. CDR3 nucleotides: TGTGCCAGCAGGAGACTAGCGCACCAAGAGACCCAGTACTTC.

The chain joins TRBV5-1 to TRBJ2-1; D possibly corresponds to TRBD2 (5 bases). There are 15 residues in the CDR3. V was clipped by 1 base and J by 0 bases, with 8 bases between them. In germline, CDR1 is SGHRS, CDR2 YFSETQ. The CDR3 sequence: CASSLLGGSYNEQFF. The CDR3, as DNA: TGCGCCAGCAGCTTGCTAGGAGGCTCCTACAATGAGCAGTTCTTC.